Listed below are T cell receptor beta chains from one sample, sequenced in a study of blood T cell repertoires in COVID-19. TCRdb's table, derived via immunoSEQ multiplex PCR, lists solely in-frame clones and lacks some. The sample yields more than 150,000 clones, roughly 80% seen once. Sequencing was done on a sample of peripheral blood. The receptors stem from an elderly woman with COVID-19, enrolled during active disease. The CDR3 runs from the conserved cysteine through the conserved F or W. The size entry is marked missing in some rows and otherwise reads once, few, many or a size class.

TRBV2,few,CASNSVLAILGETQYF
TRBV6-5,NA,CATRQGASGNTIYF
TRBV7-6,NA,CASSSSGGFIHEQFF
TRBV7-2,few,CASSAETGLQHF
TRBV2,NA,CASSDRIQVSNQPQHF
TRBV7-9,NA,CASGRSTDTQYF
TRBV3-1/TRBV3-2,NA,CASSQEQGQVEKLFF
TRBV5-1,NA,CASSLSEGADTQYF
TRBV27,NA,CASTWRDRVYNEQFF
TRBV5-6,NA,CASSFQAYSGNTIYF
TRBV5-1,NA,CASSVGQGNSPLHF
TRBV19,NA,CASSTERDWGRNSPLHF
TRBV30,NA,CAWSPGTVRYWGNTEKLFF
TRBV30,once,CASRQVIPTSNYGYTF
TRBV11-2,NA,CASSLGTGLDTEAFF
TRBV7-9,NA,CASSLDTYNEQFF
TRBV28,NA,CASSLGGYSNQPQHF
TRBV7-6,NA,CASSDQRGGRNEQFF
TRBV30,NA,CAWGDFPGYTF
TRBV6-5,NA,CASMKGPGQPQHF
TRBV16,NA,CASSQSRPGRNNEQFF
TRBV13,few,CASSLGPRLQPQHF
TRBV19,NA,CASSWRSAVNTEAFF
TRBV1,NA,CTSSQELAGVTDTQYF
TRBV7-6,few,CASSLRLAGDGTGELFF
TRBV3-1/TRBV3-2,NA,CASSRAGGPLEQYF
TRBV6-1,NA,CASSGVRVVTNEKLFF
TRBV5-4,NA,CASSWDREAGGYTF
TRBV5-6,NA,CASSQASGRFYEQYF
TRBV6-5,NA,CASSGTSGPGGQYF
TRBV18,NA,CASSHGTGNEKLFF
TRBV12-5,NA,CASGLGPGEAFF
TRBV5-4,NA,CASRPPGLSTDTQYF
TRBV7-6,NA,CASPPVRITRELFF
TRBV14,NA,CASSQVRDSHSTDTQYF
TRBV18,NA,CASSPTSGPLSDEQYF
TRBV11-1,few,CASSPSGLYNEQFF
TRBV24-1,NA,CATSQGGAETEAFF
TRBV19,NA,CASSMYASGTYEQYF
TRBV7-9,NA,CASSLSLPQAGNTIYF
TRBV19,NA,CASSIGQGVGTQYF
TRBV10-1,NA,CASRGRSRSNQPQHF
TRBV5-5,NA,CASSSVGSTYEQYF
TRBV19,NA,CASRPTGFANYGYTF
TRBV3-1/TRBV3-2,NA,CASSRRVNTEAFF
TRBV7-9,NA,CASSPRGTDNTDTQYF
TRBV18,NA,CASSPNNRGPLSTDTQYF
TRBV5-8,NA,CASRQGYRNEKLFF
TRBV19,NA,CASSILGRATNEKLFF
TRBV11-2,NA,CASSLAFRGDTIYF
TRBV30,NA,CAWSVNGGDPSNTGELFF
TRBV18,NA,CASSPRLATDTQYF
TRBV9,NA,CASSVGLMGRGNEKLFF
TRBV27,few,CASSLSPLSGRPLYEQFF
TRBV5-4,NA,CASSLLPGANTEAFF
TRBV28,once,CASSLNGGPTYEQYF
TRBV27,NA,CASSKLGQGSGTGELFF
TRBV13,NA,CASSTTGTDYGGYTF
TRBV6-2/TRBV6-3,NA,CASSTGLADYNEQFF